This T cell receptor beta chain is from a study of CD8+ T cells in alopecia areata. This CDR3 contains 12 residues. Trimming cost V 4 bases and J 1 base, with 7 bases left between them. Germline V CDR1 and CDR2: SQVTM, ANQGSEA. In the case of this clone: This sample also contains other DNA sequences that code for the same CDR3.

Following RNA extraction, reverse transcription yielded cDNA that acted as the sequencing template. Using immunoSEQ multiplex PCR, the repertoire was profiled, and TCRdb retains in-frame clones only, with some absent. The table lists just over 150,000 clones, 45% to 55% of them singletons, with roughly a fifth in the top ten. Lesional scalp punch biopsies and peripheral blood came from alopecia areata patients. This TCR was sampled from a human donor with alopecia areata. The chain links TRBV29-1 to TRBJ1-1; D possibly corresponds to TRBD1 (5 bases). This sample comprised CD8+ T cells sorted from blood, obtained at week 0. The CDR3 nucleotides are TGCAGCGTTGTGGGGGAGAACACTGAAGCTTTCTTT. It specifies CSVVGENTEAFF.